This T cell receptor beta chain was recovered during a study of blood T cells in healthy people across ages. This clonotype came up a few times. Its antigen is unidentified. For the second PCR, which ran for about 7 to 12 cycles, a sample-barcoded 5' primer and a J-beta primer mix were used. MiXCR, run by TCRdb on the 5' RACE reads, gives a single entry per CDR3 protein. The sample lists about 1.1 million distinct CDR3 sequences; roughly two fifths were seen once. General study results and limits: Observed TCR beta diversity showed a strong correlation with the percentage of naive T cells as measured by flow cytometry.

J gave up 7 bases and V 2 bases, and 7 bases lay outside the gene matches. The CDR3 runs to 16 residues. Germline assignment: CDR1 MGHDK and CDR2 SYGVNS. Input material: blood. V is TRBV25-1 and J is TRBJ2-1, with 11 bases aligning to TRBD1. This clonotype was obtained from a man aged 18 to 29 in good health. The CDR3 here is CASSEEGQGAGNEQFF. The CDR3 bases are TGTGCCAGCAGTGAAGAAGGACAGGGGGCAGGGAATGAGCAGTTCTTC.